A single sample gave rise to the 5 T cell receptor beta chains below, sequenced in a study of cytomegalovirus exposure and HLA in healthy donors. Clones were sequenced by immunoSEQ multiplex PCR, and TCRdb holds only the in-frame ones, with some missing. There are some 120,000 clones in the sample; about 90% occur only once, and 1.4% to 1.5% lies in the top ten. Sequenced: PBMCs. The receptor source for this set is a man younger than 40 in good health and CMV-seronegative.

The V and J genes are TRBV7-8 and TRBJ2-3, with TRBD1 as a possible D gene (6 bases). V was cut by 1 base and J by 4 bases, with 15 bases left in between. There are 16 residues in the CDR3. Germline values: CDR1 SGHVS, CDR2 FQNEAQ. DNA of the CDR3: TGTGCCAGCAGCTTAGGGTGGGGCACAGGGTCAGATACGCAGTATTTT. It is translated as CASSLGWGTGSDTQYF.

The V and J genes are TRBV6-5 and TRBJ1-2; TRBD1 agrees at 9 bases. Losses at the gene ends were 0 bases for V and 7 bases for J; bases not matched to a gene: 9. The CDR3 is made up of 16 amino acids. Germline lookup yields CDR1 MNHEY and CDR2 SVGAGI. CDR3 loop: CASSYSYRGLTFGYTF. The CDR3 coding sequence is TGTGCCAGCAGTTACTCATACAGGGGGCTAACGTTTGGCTACACCTTC.

The rearrangement links TRBV9 to TRBJ2-1, with D possibly being TRBD2 (6 bases). CDR1 is SGDLS and CDR2 is YYNGEE in the germline V gene. The CDR3 extends over 16 amino acids. V lost 3 bases, J lost 10 bases, and 23 bases lay in between. The CDR3 sequence is CASSGRLGRESREQFF. Here the CDR3 DNA reads TGTGCCAGCAGCGGGCGACTAGGTCGGGAGTCACGAGAGCAGTTCTTC.

The V gene is TRBV20-1, the J gene TRBJ2-3; no firm D call. V dropped 2 bases and J dropped 4 bases, with 4 bases sitting between them. This CDR3 has 11 amino acids. Germline loops: CDR1 DFQATT, CDR2 SNEGSKA (reference sequence). CDR3 sequence (DNA): TGCAGTGCTAGACCGGCAGATACGCAGTATTTT. This codes for CSARPADTQYF.

This clone was seen a few times. The chain employs TRBV19 and TRBJ2-7, with 7 nucleotides matching TRBD1. Trimming removed 9 bases from V and 3 bases from J; junction bases left unmatched: 11. Germline-derived CDR1 and CDR2 are LNHDA and SQIVND (reference sequence). The CDR3 is 14 residues long. The CDR3 here is CASRPGDRIYEQYF. In DNA, the CDR3 is TGTGCCAGCCGCCCAGGGGACAGAATCTACGAGCAGTACTTC.